This T cell receptor beta chain was recorded in a study of cytotoxic CD8 clonotypes in ibrutinib-treated CLL. As for the study in general: Among the patients, about a dozen presented as relapsed/refractory and around 15 as treatment-naive; some 17 showed unmutated IGHV. Partial response occurred in some 25 patients and complete response in 2; at median about 70 months, approximately 14 remained remitted and around 12 progressed. Treatment had run for a median roughly 12 months, range 6 to 36, when response samples were taken.

The repertoire was sequenced with immunoSEQ multiplex PCR; TCRdb's copy has only in-frame clones and lacks some. The table includes approximately 350,000 clones, around 66% detected once. The V and J ends lost 4 bases and 8 bases, in that order; junction bases with no gene match: 12. This CDR3 has 17 amino acids. The V gene's germline CDR1 is SGHRS and CDR2 YFSETQ. The sequenced sample was PBMCs, obtained after 36 months of ibrutinib treatment. This chain uses TRBV5-1 with TRBJ2-1; 13 bases match TRBD2. This sequence was found in a human donor with chronic lymphocytic leukemia. CDR3 loop: CASSLTATSGRVHEQFF. CDR3 in DNA: TGCGCCAGCAGCCTCACCGCCACTAGCGGGAGGGTGCATGAGCAGTTCTTC.